These T cell receptor beta chains were read from a single sample in a study of blood T cell repertoires in COVID-19. Measured with immunoSEQ multiplex PCR; TCRdb has only the in-frame clones, and not every one. There are around 300,000 clones in the sample; about 87% occur only once, and around 3% lies in the top ten. The specimen sequenced was PBMCs or T cells enriched from blood (not recorded which). Every receptor here comes from a woman in her fifties or sixties who had recovered from COVID-19. Each CDR3 is given with its conserved first and last residue. A D gene is named only where the DNA matches it firmly. Where a row states a size, it is once, few, many or the class of an expanded clone; other rows omit it.

D gene	clone size	J gene	V gene	CDR3 protein	CDR3 DNA
-	-	TRBJ2-3	TRBV18	CASSPNSVGATDTQYF	TGTGCCAGCTCACCCAATAGCGTGGGGGCCACAGATACGCAGTATTTT
-	-	TRBJ2-7	TRBV7-9	CASGRDTAYEQYF	TGTGCCAGCGGTCGGGACACGGCCTACGAGCAGTACTTC
TRBD2	-	TRBJ2-7	TRBV6-5	CASRMTGTSFYEQYF	TGTGCCAGCAGAATGACCGGGACTAGCTTCTACGAGCAGTACTTC
-	once	TRBJ2-1	TRBV30	CAWSGKRDNNEQFF	TGTGCCTGGAGCGGAAAACGGGATAACAATGAGCAGTTCTTC
TRBD1	-	TRBJ2-1	TRBV28	CARDRDRALQSGYNEQFF	TGTGCCAGAGACCGGGACAGGGCCCTACAAAGTGGTTACAATGAGCAGTTCTTC
TRBD1	-	TRBJ2-7	TRBV5-1	CASSSRGQDPYEQYF	TGCGCCAGCAGCTCCCGAGGACAGGACCCCTACGAGCAGTACTTC
TRBD2	-	TRBJ2-7	TRBV29-1	CSVEQREFDEQYF	TGCAGCGTTGAGCAGCGGGAGTTCGACGAGCAGTACTTC
-	-	TRBJ1-2	TRBV7-9	CASSGGQGSEGYTF	TGTGCCAGCAGCGGTGGTCAGGGATCGGAAGGCTACACCTTC
TRBD2	-	TRBJ2-5	TRBV3-1/TRBV3-2	CASSPRHRLAGGQETQYF	TGTGCCAGCAGCCCCCGTCACCGGCTAGCGGGAGGGCAAGAGACCCAGTACTTC
-	few	TRBJ1-1	TRBV14	CASRGWGMNTEAFF	TGTGCCAGCCGGGGGTGGGGGATGAACACTGAAGCTTTCTTT
TRBD1	-	TRBJ1-5	TRBV18	CASSPTGSGQPQHF	TGTGCCAGCTCACCGACAGGGTCCGGTCAGCCCCAGCATTTT
-	-	TRBJ1-5	TRBV7-2	CASSEGDYQPQHF	TGTGCCAGCAGCGAGGGGGATTATCAGCCCCAGCATTTT
TRBD1	-	TRBJ1-1	TRBV28	CASSPSKGQATEAFF	TGTGCCAGCAGTCCCTCCAAGGGACAGGCCACTGAAGCTTTCTTT
TRBD2	-	TRBJ2-3	TRBV7-9	CASSSGLAGGPTDTQYF	TGTGCCAGCAGCTCGGGACTAGCGGGAGGGCCCACAGATACGCAGTATTTT
-	once	TRBJ1-5	TRBV27	CASSSRPEGQPQHF	TGTGCCAGCAGTTCGAGACCCGAGGGTCAGCCCCAGCATTTT
TRBD2	few	TRBJ2-1	TRBV4-3	CASSQGGLADSSYNEQFF	TGCGCCAGCAGCCAAGGAGGACTAGCGGATTCCTCCTACAATGAGCAGTTCTTC
TRBD2	-	TRBJ2-7	TRBV4-3	CASSQDTGGTYEQYF	TGCGCCAGCAGCCAAGATACGGGAGGTACGTACGAGCAGTACTTC
TRBD1	-	TRBJ2-2	TRBV5-4	CASSSGTGGLAGELFF	TGTGCCAGCAGCTCTGGGACAGGGGGTTTAGCCGGGGAGCTGTTTTTT
-	-	TRBJ1-1	TRBV24-1	CATSDSTETRGEAFF	TGTGCCACCAGTGATTCCACTGAGACTCGAGGAGAAGCTTTCTTT
-	-	TRBJ1-2	TRBV6-1	CASSEADRNYGYTF	TGTGCCAGCAGTGAAGCAGACAGGAACTATGGCTACACCTTC
TRBD1	-	TRBJ2-3	TRBV19	CASSIFGTGSTDTQYF	TGTGCCAGTAGTATATTTGGGACAGGGAGCACAGATACGCAGTATTTT
TRBD2	few	TRBJ2-1	TRBV18	CASSPTKAGPYNEQFF	TGTGCCAGCTCACCAACGAAAGCGGGACCCTACAATGAGCAGTTCTTC
TRBD1	-	TRBJ1-1	TRBV4-1	CASSQGENRGDGAFF	TGCGCCAGCAGCCAAGGTGAGAACAGGGGGGATGGAGCTTTCTTT
-	-	TRBJ2-7	TRBV7-9	CASYKGEGQLFSYEQYF	TGTGCCAGCTACAAAGGTGAAGGACAGCTTTTTTCCTACGAGCAGTACTTC
TRBD1	once	TRBJ1-2	TRBV30	CAWSVGQGVRGYTF	TGTGCCTGGAGTGTAGGACAGGGGGTACGTGGCTACACCTTC
-	-	TRBJ1-2	TRBV11-2	CASSLGGGSGYGYTF	TGTGCCAGCAGCTTAGGGGGGGGCTCTGGCTATGGCTACACCTTC
-	-	TRBJ1-2	TRBV19	CASSRSSRDGYTF	TGTGCCAGTAGTAGATCCTCCCGCGATGGCTACACCTTC
TRBD1	-	TRBJ1-4	TRBV6-5	CASSTTGNNEKLFF	TGTGCCAGCAGTACGACAGGGAATAATGAAAAACTGTTTTTT
-	-	TRBJ2-1	TRBV2	CASKELAGSSGNEQFF	TGTGCCAGCAAAGAGCTTGCCGGGAGTTCGGGGAATGAGCAGTTCTTC
-	few	TRBJ2-2	TRBV29-1	CSVEGRTGELFF	TGCAGCGTTGAGGGGCGCACCGGGGAGCTGTTTTTT
-	-	TRBJ1-2	TRBV12-3/TRBV12-4	CASSGQANYGYTF	TGTGCCAGCAGTGGACAAGCCAACTATGGCTACACCTTC
-	-	TRBJ2-2	TRBV28	CASSLPRANTGELFF	TGTGCCAGCAGCCTACCCCGCGCGAACACCGGGGAGCTGTTTTTT
-	-	TRBJ2-1	TRBV27	CASSLGPNKWYEQFF	TGTGCCAGCAGTTTAGGTCCAAACAAATGGTACGAGCAGTTCTTC
-	-	TRBJ1-1	TRBV28	CASSPGISEAFF	TGTGCCAGCAGCCCCGGTATTTCAGAAGCTTTCTTT
TRBD2	once	TRBJ2-1	TRBV5-4	CASSTGGGTYNEQFF	TGTGCCAGCAGCACGGGAGGGGGAACCTACAATGAGCAGTTCTTC
TRBD1	-	TRBJ2-2	TRBV27	CASRHNRGQATGELFF	TGTGCCAGCAGGCATAACAGGGGGCAAGCGACCGGGGAGCTGTTTTTT
TRBD1	-	TRBJ1-1	TRBV19	CASSSLAGGLNTEAFF	TGTGCCAGTAGTAGTTTAGCAGGGGGCTTGAACACTGAAGCTTTCTTT
-	-	TRBJ2-7	TRBV28	CASTSGYYEQYF	TGTGCCAGCACCTCAGGGTACTACGAGCAGTACTTC
-	-	TRBJ2-5	TRBV5-1	CASSRRLGETQYF	TGCGCCAGCAGCCGAAGACTAGGAGAGACCCAGTACTTC
TRBD2	-	TRBJ2-7	TRBV5-6	CASSLAAGEWEQYF	TGTGCCAGCAGCTTGGCAGCGGGAGAGTGGGAGCAGTACTTC
TRBD2	-	TRBJ2-1	TRBV28	CASQTSGSRDEQFF	TGTGCCAGCCAGACTAGCGGGAGTCGGGATGAGCAGTTCTTC
TRBD1	-	TRBJ2-7	TRBV6-2/TRBV6-3	CASSYSIRTGALAREQYF	TGTGCCAGCAGTTACTCCATAAGGACAGGGGCCCTGGCGCGCGAGCAGTACTTC
TRBD1	-	TRBJ1-1	TRBV7-3	CASSRTEDRVTDTEAFF	TGTGCCAGCAGCAGAACCGAGGACAGGGTAACGGACACTGAAGCTTTCTTT
TRBD2	-	TRBJ2-1	TRBV9	CASSVTSGRMGEQFF	TGTGCCAGCAGCGTCACTAGCGGCCGAATGGGTGAGCAGTTCTTC
-	-	TRBJ2-1	TRBV28	CASRNRRWLYNEQFF	TGTGCCAGCAGGAACAGGAGATGGTTATACAATGAGCAGTTCTTC
-	-	TRBJ1-1	TRBV11-1	CASSPRLQGEAFF	TGTGCCAGCAGCCCGCGTCTACAGGGTGAAGCTTTCTTT
-	-	TRBJ1-3	TRBV7-2	CASSLRQGSSGNTIYF	TGTGCCAGCAGCTTACGGCAGGGGAGCTCTGGAAACACCATATATTTT
TRBD2	-	TRBJ2-1	TRBV11-1	CASSLGREGNEQFF	TGTGCCAGCAGCTTGGGCAGGGAGGGCAATGAGCAGTTCTTC
-	few	TRBJ1-1	TRBV11-2	CASSPLGGGWTEAFF	TGTGCCAGCAGCCCCTTGGGGGGGGGCTGGACTGAAGCTTTCTTT
-	-	TRBJ1-2	TRBV28	CASSSGTKNYGYTF	TGTGCCAGCAGTTCCGGGACAAAGAACTATGGCTACACCTTC
TRBD1	few	TRBJ1-2	TRBV9	CASSVGGTGIYGYTF	TGTGCCAGCAGCGTAGGAGGGACAGGGATCTATGGCTACACCTTC
-	-	TRBJ1-4	TRBV15	CATSRVATNEKLFF	TGTGCCACCAGCAGAGTAGCAACTAATGAAAAACTGTTTTTT
-	-	TRBJ2-2	TRBV18	CASSPLAGKITGELFF	TGTGCCAGCTCACCTCTGGCAGGGAAGATCACCGGGGAGCTGTTTTTT
-	-	TRBJ1-6	TRBV9	CASSVDRINSPLHF	TGTGCCAGCAGCGTAGACAGGATCAATTCACCCCTCCACTTT